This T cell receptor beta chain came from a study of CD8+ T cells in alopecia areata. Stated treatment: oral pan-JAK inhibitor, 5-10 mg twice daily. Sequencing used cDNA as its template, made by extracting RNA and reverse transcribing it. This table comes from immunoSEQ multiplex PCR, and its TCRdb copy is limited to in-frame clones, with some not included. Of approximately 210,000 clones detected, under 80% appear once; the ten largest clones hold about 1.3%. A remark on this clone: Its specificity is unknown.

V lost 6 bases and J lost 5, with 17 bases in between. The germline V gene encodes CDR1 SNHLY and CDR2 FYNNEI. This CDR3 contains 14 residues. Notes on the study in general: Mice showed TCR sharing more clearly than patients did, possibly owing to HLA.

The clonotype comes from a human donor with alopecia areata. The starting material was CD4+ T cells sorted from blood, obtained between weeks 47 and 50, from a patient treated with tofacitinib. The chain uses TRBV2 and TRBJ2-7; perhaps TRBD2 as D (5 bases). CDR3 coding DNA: TGTGCCAGCAGGAAGGACCTAGCTTCCCACGAGCAGTACTTC. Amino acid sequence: CASRKDLASHEQYF. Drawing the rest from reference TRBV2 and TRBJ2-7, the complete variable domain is EPEVTQTPSHQVTQMGQEVILRCVPISNHLYFYWYRQILGQKVEFLVSFYNNEISEKSEIFDDQFSVERPDGSNFTLKIRSTKLEDSAMYFCASRKDLASHEQYFGPGTRLTVT.